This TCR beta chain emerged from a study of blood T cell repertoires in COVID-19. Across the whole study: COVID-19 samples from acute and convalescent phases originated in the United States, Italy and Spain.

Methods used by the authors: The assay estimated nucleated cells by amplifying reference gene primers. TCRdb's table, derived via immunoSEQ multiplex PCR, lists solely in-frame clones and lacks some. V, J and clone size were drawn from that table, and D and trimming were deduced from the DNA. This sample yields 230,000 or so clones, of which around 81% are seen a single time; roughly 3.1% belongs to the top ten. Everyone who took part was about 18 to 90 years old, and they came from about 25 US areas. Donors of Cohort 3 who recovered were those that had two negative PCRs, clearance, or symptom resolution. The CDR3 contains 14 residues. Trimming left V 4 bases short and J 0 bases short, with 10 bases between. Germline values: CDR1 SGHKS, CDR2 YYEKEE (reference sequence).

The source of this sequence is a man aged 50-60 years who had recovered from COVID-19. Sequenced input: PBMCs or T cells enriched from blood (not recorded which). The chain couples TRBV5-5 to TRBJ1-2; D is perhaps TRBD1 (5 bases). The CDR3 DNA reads TGTGCCAGCAGCCATCGACAGTCTAACTATGGCTACACCTTC. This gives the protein CASSHRQSNYGYTF.